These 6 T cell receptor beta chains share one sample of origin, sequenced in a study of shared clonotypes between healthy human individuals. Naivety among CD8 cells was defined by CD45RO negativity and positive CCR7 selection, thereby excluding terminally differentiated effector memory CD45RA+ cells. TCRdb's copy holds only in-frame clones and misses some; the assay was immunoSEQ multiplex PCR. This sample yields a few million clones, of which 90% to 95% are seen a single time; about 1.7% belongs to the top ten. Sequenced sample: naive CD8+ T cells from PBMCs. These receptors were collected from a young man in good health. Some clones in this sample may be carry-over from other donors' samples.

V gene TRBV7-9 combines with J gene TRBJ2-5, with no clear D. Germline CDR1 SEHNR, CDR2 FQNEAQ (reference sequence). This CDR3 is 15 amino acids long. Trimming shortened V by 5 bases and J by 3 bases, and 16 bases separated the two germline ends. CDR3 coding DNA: TGTGCCAGCAGCCTCACCCGGGCAGAAGAAGAGACCCAGTACTTC. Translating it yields CASSLTRAEEETQYF.

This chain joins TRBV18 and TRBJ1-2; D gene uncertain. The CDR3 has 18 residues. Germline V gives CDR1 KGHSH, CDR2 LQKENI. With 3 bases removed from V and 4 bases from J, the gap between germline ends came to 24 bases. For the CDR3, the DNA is TGTGCCAGCTCACCCCCGGGTTCCGCAGCGCAGGAAGTCTATGGCTACACCTTC. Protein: CASSPPGSAAQEVYGYTF. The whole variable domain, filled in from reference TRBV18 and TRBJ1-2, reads NAGVMQNPRHLVRRRGQEARLRCSPMKGHSHVYWYRQLPEEGLKFMVYLQKENIIDESGMPKERFSAEFPKEGPSILRIQQVVRGDSAAYFCASSPPGSAAQEVYGYTFGSGTRLTVV.

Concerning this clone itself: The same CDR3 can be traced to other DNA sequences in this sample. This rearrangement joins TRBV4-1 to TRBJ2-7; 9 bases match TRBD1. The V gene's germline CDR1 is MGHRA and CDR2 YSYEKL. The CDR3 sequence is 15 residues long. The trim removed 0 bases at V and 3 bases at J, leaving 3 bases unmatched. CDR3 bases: TGCGCCAGCAGCCAAGATAGACAGGGGGGCTACGAGCAGTACTTC. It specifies CASSQDRQGGYEQYF.

The CDR3 here is CSVELRAPSGNTIYF. As DNA, the CDR3 is TGCAGCGTTGAATTGAGGGCCCCCTCTGGAAACACCATATATTTT. The V gene is TRBV29-1, the J gene TRBJ1-3, with D unclear. Germline V gene sequence: CDR1 SQVTM, CDR2 ANQGSEA. The CDR3 is made up of 15 amino acids. The V end lost 2 bases, the J end lost 0 bases, and 11 bases lay between the germline ends.

The CDR3 DNA is TGTGCCAGCAGCTTGAGAGGGTTGGGGGATACGCAGTATTTT. As protein: CASSLRGLGDTQYF. This chain connects TRBV5-4 to TRBJ2-3, with D perhaps matching TRBD2 (5 bases). V gave up 1 base and J gave up 6 bases, with 12 bases separating them. The germline CDR1 and CDR2 sequences are SGHNT and YYREEE (reference sequence). There are 14 residues in the CDR3.

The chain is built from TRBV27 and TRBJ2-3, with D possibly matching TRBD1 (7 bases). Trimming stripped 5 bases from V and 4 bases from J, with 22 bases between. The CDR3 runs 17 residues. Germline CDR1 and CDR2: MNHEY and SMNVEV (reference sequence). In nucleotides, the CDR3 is TGTGCCAGCAGTCCTCAGGGGGGACACGGGGGCCCAGATACGCAGTATTTT. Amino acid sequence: CASSPQGGHGGPDTQYF.